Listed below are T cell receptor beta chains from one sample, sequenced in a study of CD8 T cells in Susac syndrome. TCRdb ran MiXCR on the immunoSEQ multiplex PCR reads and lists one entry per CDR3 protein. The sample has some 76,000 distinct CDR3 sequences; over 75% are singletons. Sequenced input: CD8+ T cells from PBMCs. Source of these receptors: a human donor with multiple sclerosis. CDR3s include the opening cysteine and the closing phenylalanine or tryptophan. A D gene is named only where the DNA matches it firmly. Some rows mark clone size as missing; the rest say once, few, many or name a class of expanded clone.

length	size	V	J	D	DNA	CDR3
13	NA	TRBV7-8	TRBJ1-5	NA	TGTGCCAGCACGGCTGGGGGATCTCAGCCCCAGCATTTT	CASTAGGSQPQHF
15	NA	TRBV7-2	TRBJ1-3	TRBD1	TGTGCCAGCAGTTTCAAGACAGGGGCTGGAAACACCATATATTTT	CASSFKTGAGNTIYF
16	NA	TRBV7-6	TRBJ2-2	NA	TGTGCCAGCAGCTTAGATTCCAGAACGAACACCGGGGAGCTGTTTTTT	CASSLDSRTNTGELFF
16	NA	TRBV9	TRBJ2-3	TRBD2	TGTGCCAGCAGCCCTGGGACTAGCGGCATCACAGATACGCAGTATTTT	CASSPGTSGITDTQYF
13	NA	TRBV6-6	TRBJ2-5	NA	TGTGCCAGCAGTTACTTCCAACGGGAGACCCAGTACTTC	CASSYFQRETQYF
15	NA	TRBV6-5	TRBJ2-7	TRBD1	TGTGCCAGCAGTTACGGGACAGGGGGTCCCTACGAGCAGTACTTC	CASSYGTGGPYEQYF
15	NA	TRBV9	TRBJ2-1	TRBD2	TGTGCCAGCAGCCCCCGACTAGCCCTGTACAATGAGCAGTTCTTC	CASSPRLALYNEQFF
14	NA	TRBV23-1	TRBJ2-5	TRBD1	TGCGCCAGCAGTCAATCGTACAGGGGGCTGACCCAGTACTTC	CASSQSYRGLTQYF
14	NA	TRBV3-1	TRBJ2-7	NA	TGTGCCAGCAGCGCGGACAGTGGTTACTACGAGCAGTACTTC	CASSADSGYYEQYF
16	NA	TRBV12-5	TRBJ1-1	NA	TGTGCTAGTGGTTTAGGCACGTTACCTACTAACACTGAAGCTTTCTTT	CASGLGTLPTNTEAFF
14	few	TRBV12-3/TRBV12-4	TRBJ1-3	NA	TGTGCCAGCAGTTTGGTTATCTCTGGAAACACCATATATTTT	CASSLVISGNTIYF
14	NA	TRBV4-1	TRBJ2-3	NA	TGCGCCAGCAGAATAATACCAAGCACAGATACGCAGTATTTT	CASRIIPSTDTQYF
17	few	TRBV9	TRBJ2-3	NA	TGTGCCAGCAGCGTAGCTTCTAGGGGCGGATTCACAGATACGCAGTATTTT	CASSVASRGGFTDTQYF
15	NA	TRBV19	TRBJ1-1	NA	TGTGCCAGTAGTTCCAGGACATCCATGAACACTGAAGCTTTCTTT	CASSSRTSMNTEAFF
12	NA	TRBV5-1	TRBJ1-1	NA	TGCGCCAGCAGCTTGGCTAGTGGAGGCGAGGACTTT	CASSLASGGEDF
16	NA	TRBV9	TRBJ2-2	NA	TGTGCCAGCAGCGTAGAAGGGCAACTACCGACCGGGGAGCTGTTTTTT	CASSVEGQLPTGELFF